The sample holds one count of the clone carrying this T cell receptor (beta chain). Its antigen is not identified. CDR1 SGDLS and CDR2 YYNGEE come from the germline V gene. CDR3 size: 14 residues. J lost 2 bases, V lost 4 bases, and 3 bases had no gene match. The data originate from a study of graft-versus-host responses after intestinal transplantation. Study-level findings and limits: The marrow of recipients harbored GvH clones, and ileum or blood showed some of them first. Graft-donor T cell macrochimerism coincided with high graft-versus-host to host-versus-graft clonal ratios in allografts.

Here immunoSEQ multiplex PCR was the method, and the copy in TCRdb shows in-frame clones only, minus some. In the table there are 120,000 or so clones, around 93% of which are singletons. This clonotype was sampled from a human donor who received an intestinal transplant. The sample in question was unstimulated CD8+ T cells sorted from spleen or lymph node cells, obtained before intestinal transplant. The chain joins TRBV9 to TRBJ1-2, with 9 bases lining up with TRBD1. DNA for the CDR3: TGTGCCAGCAGCTCCGGGACAGGGAACTATGGCTACACCTTC. Its translation: CASSSGTGNYGYTF.